The 15 T cell receptor beta chains presented below share a single source sample, sequenced in a study of T cell responses to AZD1222 COVID-19 vaccine. Only in-frame clones appear in the TCRdb table, and some are missing; sequencing was by immunoSEQ multiplex PCR. Of 95,000 to 150,000 clones listed, 80% to 90% are singletons. The material sequenced was peripheral blood, taken on day 0 of AZD1222 vaccination. The receptor source for this set is an adult in good health.

The chain couples TRBV4-2 to TRBJ2-5; D may match TRBD1 or TRBD2 (5 bases each). Between the trimmed V and J ends, which lost 2 bases and 5 bases, there was a span of 15 bases. CDR3 length: 15 residues. Germline lookup yields CDR1 LGHNA and CDR2 YNFKEQ. This chain's CDR3 is CASSQTGANDETQYF. CDR3 bases: TGTGCCAGCAGCCAAACCGGGGCTAATGACGAGACCCAGTACTTC.

This sequence joins TRBV19 and TRBJ2-3, with a weak D call TRBD2 (5 bases). Per germline, CDR1 LNHDA and CDR2 SQIVND (reference sequence). The CDR3 covers 13 residues. Trimming removed 5 bases from V and 0 bases from J, with 6 bases in between. CDR3 protein: CASSGGSTDTQYF. CDR3 bases: TGTGCCAGTAGTGGAGGAAGCACAGATACGCAGTATTTT.

The rearrangement joins TRBV7-2 to TRBJ2-7; 7 positions agree with TRBD2. The V gene end was trimmed by 8 bases and the J gene end by 3 bases; junction bases not matched to a gene: 7. The CDR3 is 13 amino acids. Germline V gene data show CDR1 as SGHTA and CDR2 as FQGNSA. The DNA of the CDR3 is TGTGCCAGCGCCGCGGGAGAGGGCTACGAGCAGTACTTC. It encodes CASAAGEGYEQYF.

The genes are TRBV7-3 and TRBJ1-1, with D possibly TRBD1 on 5 matching bases. The CDR3 runs to 13 residues. Germline V lookup: CDR1 SGHTA, CDR2 FQGTGA. With 5 bases removed from V and 6 bases from J, the gap between germline ends came to 13 bases. CDR3 coding DNA: TGTGCCAGCAGCCCCCACGGGGGTGCTGAAGCTTTCTTT. This codes for CASSPHGGAEAFF. The complete variable domain, with remaining parts taken from reference TRBV7-3 and TRBJ1-1, reads GAGVSQTPSNKVTEKGKYVELRCDPISGHTALYWYRQSLGQGPEFLIYFQGTGAADDSGLPNDRFFAVRPEGSVSTLKIQRTERGDSAVYLCASSPHGGAEAFFGQGTRLTVV.

In this sample, this clone turned up a few times. V and J are TRBV13 and TRBJ1-1, with D possibly matching TRBD1 (5 bases). This CDR3 has 11 amino acids. Germline CDR1 reads PRHDT; CDR2 reads FYEKMQ (reference sequence). The V and J ends lost 4 bases and 8 bases respectively, with 8 bases between them. The CDR3 nucleotides read TGTGCCAGCAGCTACAGGAACGAAGCTTTCTTT. This gives the protein CASSYRNEAFF.

This clone was counted ten times or more. The CDR3 sequence: CASSQVMNTEAFF. DNA of the CDR3: TGTGCCAGCAGCCAAGTGATGAACACTGAAGCTTTCTTT. The chain carries TRBV3-1 (or the pseudogene TRBV3-2) and TRBJ1-1; D gene unclear. CDR1 is LGHDT, CDR2 YNNKEL, per germline (reference sequence). The CDR3 length is 13 residues. Deletions cut 1 base from V and 0 bases from J, with 3 bases between.

The chain is built from TRBV11-3 and TRBJ2-3; 8 positions agree with TRBD2. Losses at the gene ends were 3 bases for V and 11 bases for J; bases not matched to a gene: 10. CDR3 length: 14 amino acids. In germline, CDR1 is SGHNT, CDR2 YENEEA. In DNA, the CDR3 is TGTGCCAGCAGCTTGGGGACTAGTTTTCCTCAGCAGTATTTT. This translates into CASSLGTSFPQQYF. Combining the CDR3 with reference TRBV11-3 and TRBJ2-3 gives the whole variable domain EAGVVQSPRYKIIEKKQPVAFWCNPISGHNTLYWYLQNLGQGPELLIRYENEEAVDDSQLPKDRFSAERLKGVDSTLKIQPAELGDSAVYLCASSLGTSFPQQYFGPGTRLTVL.

The V gene is TRBV19, the J gene TRBJ2-1; D uncertain. V was cut by 3 bases and J by 0 bases, with 21 bases left in between. The CDR3 is made up of 19 amino acids. CDR1 and CDR2 (germline): LNHDA, SQIVND (reference sequence). The chain's CDR3 is CASSIRALGAMSSYNEQFF. The DNA of the CDR3 is TGTGCCAGTAGTATCCGTGCCCTCGGAGCCATGAGCTCCTACAATGAGCAGTTCTTC.

The V and J genes are TRBV6-5 and TRBJ1-4; 8 bases agree with TRBD1. The germline V gene has CDR1 MNHEY and CDR2 SVGAGI. The CDR3 has 16 residues. V was pared by 2 bases and J by 10 bases, with 12 bases of the junction left unmatched. The chain's CDR3 is CASSYGIDRGGGKLFF. The CDR3 nucleotides are TGTGCCAGCAGTTACGGGATCGACAGGGGAGGGGGAAAACTGTTTTTT.

Here the CDR3 reads CASSIRAGAPSIQYF. As DNA, the CDR3 is TGTGCCAGCAGTATCAGAGCGGGGGCCCCGAGCATTCAGTACTTC. The chain couples TRBV6-5 to TRBJ2-4; TRBD2 matches at 8 bases. This CDR3 comprises 15 residues. The trim removed 5 bases at V and 9 bases at J, leaving 12 bases unmatched. Germline CDR1 reads MNHEY; CDR2 reads SVGAGI.

This clone was counted between two and nine times. The J gene is TRBJ2-1, the V gene TRBV2; 11 bases match TRBD2. Germline values: CDR1 SNHLY, CDR2 FYNNEI. CDR3 length: 19 amino acids. Unmatched junction bases numbered 14, after V lost 2 bases and J lost 5 bases. This CDR3 reads CASSEPLVLAGDRDNEQFF. The CDR3 DNA follows: TGTGCCAGCAGTGAACCGCTCGTACTAGCGGGAGATCGGGACAATGAGCAGTTCTTC.

The sample holds a few counts of this clone. This chain connects TRBV27 to TRBJ2-7; D is ambiguous. V was clipped by 2 bases and J by 0 bases, with 5 bases between them. This CDR3 spans 13 amino acids. CDR1 MNHEY and CDR2 SMNVEV come from the germline V gene (reference sequence). The CDR3 region has the DNA TGTGCCAGCAGTTTAAGGGTCTCCTACGAGCAGTACTTC. Amino acids: CASSLRVSYEQYF.

The J gene is TRBJ1-3, the V gene TRBV19; TRBD1 might be the D (5 bases). The ends were cut back, 3 bases at V and 4 bases at J, with 16 bases in the middle. CDR3 size: 16 residues. Germline CDR1 and CDR2: LNHDA and SQIVND (reference sequence). The CDR3 spells CASSMGVPISGNTIYF. Written as DNA, the CDR3 is TGTGCCAGTAGTATGGGGGTACCAATCAGCGGAAACACCATATATTTT.

The V call is TRBV5-5, the J call TRBJ1-1; D is possibly TRBD1 (5 bases). Germline CDR1 and CDR2: SGHKS and YYEKEE (reference sequence). V was trimmed by 3 bases and J by 4 bases, leaving 13 bases between them. The CDR3 contains 14 residues. CDR3 bases: TGTGCCAGCAGCTGGCAGGGCGGCGGCACTGAAGCTTTCTTT. This codes for CASSWQGGGTEAFF. Full variable domain (missing parts from reference TRBV5-5 and TRBJ1-1): DAGVTQSPTHLIKTRGQQVTLRCSPISGHKSVSWYQQVLGQGPQFIFQYYEKEERGRGNFPDRFSARQFPNYSSELNVNALLLGDSALYLCASSWQGGGTEAFFGQGTRLTVV.

This rearrangement joins TRBV19 to TRBJ1-1; D remains unclear. Germline-derived CDR1 and CDR2 are LNHDA and SQIVND (reference sequence). The length of the CDR3 is 12 residues. The DNA for the CDR3 is TGTGGTACTGACGGGATGAACACTGAAGCTTTCTTT. Translation gives CGTDGMNTEAFF.